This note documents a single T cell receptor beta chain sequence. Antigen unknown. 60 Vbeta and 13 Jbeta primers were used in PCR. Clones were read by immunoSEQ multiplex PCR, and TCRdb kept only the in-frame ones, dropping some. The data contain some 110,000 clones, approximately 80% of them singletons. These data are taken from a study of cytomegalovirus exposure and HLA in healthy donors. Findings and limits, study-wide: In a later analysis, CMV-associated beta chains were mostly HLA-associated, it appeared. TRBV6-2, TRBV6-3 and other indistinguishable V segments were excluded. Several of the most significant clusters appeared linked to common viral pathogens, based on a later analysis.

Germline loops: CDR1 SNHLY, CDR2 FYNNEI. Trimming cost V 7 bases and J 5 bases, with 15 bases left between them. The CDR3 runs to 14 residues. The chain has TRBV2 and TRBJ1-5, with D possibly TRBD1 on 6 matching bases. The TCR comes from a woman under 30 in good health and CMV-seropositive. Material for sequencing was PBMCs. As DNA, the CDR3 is TGTGCCAGCATGAGGGGGGGAGCCTATCAGCCCCAGCATTTT. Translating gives CASMRGGAYQPQHF.